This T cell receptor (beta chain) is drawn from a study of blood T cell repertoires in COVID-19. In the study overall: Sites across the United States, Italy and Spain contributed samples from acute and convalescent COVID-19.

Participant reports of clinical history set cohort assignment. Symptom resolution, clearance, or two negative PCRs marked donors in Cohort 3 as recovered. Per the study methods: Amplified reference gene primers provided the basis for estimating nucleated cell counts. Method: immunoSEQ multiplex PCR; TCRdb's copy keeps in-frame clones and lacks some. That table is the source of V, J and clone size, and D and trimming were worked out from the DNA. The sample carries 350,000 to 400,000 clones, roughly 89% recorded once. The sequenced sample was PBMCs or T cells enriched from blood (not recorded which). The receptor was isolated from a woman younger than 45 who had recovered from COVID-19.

Here the CDR3 reads CASSFTGGAFLGYTF. The CDR3 region has the DNA TGTGCCAGCAGTTTCACAGGGGGCGCTTTTCTTGGCTACACCTTC. This sequence joins TRBV28 and TRBJ1-2; 9 nucleotides line up with TRBD1. The V and J ends lost 3 bases and 7 bases, in that order; junction bases with no gene match: 9. CDR1 and CDR2 from the germline V gene are MDHEN and SYDVKM. This CDR3 has 15 amino acids.